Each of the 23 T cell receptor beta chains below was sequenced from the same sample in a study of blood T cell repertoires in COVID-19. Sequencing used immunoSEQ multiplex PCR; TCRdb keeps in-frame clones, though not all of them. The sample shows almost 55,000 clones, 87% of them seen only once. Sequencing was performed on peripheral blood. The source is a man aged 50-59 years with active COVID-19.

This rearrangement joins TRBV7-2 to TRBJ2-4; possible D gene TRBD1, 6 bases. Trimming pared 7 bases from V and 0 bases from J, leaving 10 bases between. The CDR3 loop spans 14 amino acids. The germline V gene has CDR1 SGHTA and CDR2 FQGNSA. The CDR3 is CASNEGGAKNIQYF. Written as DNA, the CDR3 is TGTGCCAGCAACGAAGGGGGAGCCAAAAACATTCAGTACTTC.

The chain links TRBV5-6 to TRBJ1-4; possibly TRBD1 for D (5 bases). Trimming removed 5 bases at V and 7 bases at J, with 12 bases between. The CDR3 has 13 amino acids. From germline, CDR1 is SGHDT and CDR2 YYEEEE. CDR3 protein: CASSLWGPEKLFF. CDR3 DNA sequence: TGTGCCAGCAGTTTATGGGGCCCTGAAAAACTGTTTTTT.

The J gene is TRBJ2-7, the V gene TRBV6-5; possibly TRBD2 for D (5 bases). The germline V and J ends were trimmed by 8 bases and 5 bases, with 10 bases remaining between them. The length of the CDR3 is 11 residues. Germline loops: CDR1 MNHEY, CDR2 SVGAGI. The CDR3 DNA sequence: TGTGCCAGCTCGGGAATCCACGAGCAGTACTTC. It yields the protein CASSGIHEQYF.

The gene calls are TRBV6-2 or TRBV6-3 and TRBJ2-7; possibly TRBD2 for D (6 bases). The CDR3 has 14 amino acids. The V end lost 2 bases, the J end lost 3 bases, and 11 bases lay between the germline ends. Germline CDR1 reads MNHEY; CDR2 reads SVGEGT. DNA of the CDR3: TGTGCCAGCAGTTACCCCGGGACTTTCTACGAGCAGTACTTC. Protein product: CASSYPGTFYEQYF.

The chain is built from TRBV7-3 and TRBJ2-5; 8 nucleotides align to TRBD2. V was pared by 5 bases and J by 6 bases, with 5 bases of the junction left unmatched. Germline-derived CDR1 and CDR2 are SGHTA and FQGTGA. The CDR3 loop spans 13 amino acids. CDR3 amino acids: CASSPGGGQTQYF. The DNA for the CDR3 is TGTGCCAGCAGCCCCGGGGGGGGACAGACCCAGTACTTC.

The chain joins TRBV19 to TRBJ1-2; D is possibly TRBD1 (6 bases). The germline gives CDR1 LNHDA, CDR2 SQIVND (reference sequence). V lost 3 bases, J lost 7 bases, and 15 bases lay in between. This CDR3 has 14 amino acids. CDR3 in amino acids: CASSMLTGPAGYTF. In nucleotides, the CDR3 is TGTGCCAGTAGTATGCTAACAGGGCCGGCTGGCTACACCTTC. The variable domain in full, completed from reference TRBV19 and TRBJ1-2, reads DGGITQSPKYLFRKEGQNVTLSCEQNLNHDAMYWYRQDPGQGLRLIYYSQIVNDFQKGDIAEGYSVSREKKESFPLTVTSAQKNPTAFYLCASSMLTGPAGYTFGSGTRLTVV.

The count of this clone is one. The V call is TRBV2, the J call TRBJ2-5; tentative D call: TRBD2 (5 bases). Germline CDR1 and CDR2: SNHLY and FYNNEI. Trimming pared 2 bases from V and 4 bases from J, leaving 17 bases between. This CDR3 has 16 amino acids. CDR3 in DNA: TGTGCCAGCAGTGAAAACGGTGTGGGGAGTAGAGAGACCCAGTACTTC. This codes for CASSENGVGSRETQYF.

CDR3 bases: TGCGCCAGCAGCCTATACAACTACAATGAGCAGTTCTTC. It translates to CASSLYNYNEQFF. This chain links TRBV4-1 with TRBJ2-1; D call uncertain. Germline V gene lookup returns CDR1 MGHRA and CDR2 YSYEKL. This CDR3 region has 13 residues. V gave up 4 bases and J gave up 3 bases, with 7 bases separating them.

The CDR3 loop reads CASSYSNRGYGYTF. The CDR3 DNA reads as TGTGCCAGCAGTTACTCGAACAGGGGCTATGGCTACACCTTC. V gene TRBV6-5 combines with J gene TRBJ1-2; 7 bases align to TRBD1. V lost 0 bases and J lost 4; bases outside the gene matches: 2. The CDR3 contains 14 residues. Looked up from germline, CDR1 is MNHEY and CDR2 is SVGAGI.

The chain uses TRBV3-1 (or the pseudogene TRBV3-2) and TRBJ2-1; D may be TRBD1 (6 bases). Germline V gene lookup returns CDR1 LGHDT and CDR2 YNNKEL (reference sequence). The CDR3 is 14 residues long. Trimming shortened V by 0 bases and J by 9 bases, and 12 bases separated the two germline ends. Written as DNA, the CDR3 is TGTGCCAGCAGCCAAGATACAGGGAACAGTGAGCAGTTCTTC. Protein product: CASSQDTGNSEQFF.

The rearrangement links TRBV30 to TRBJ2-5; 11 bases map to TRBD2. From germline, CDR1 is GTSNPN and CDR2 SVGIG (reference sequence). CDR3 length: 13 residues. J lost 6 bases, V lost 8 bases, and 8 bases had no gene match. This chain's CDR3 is CAGDLAGGKTQYF. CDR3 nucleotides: TGTGCCGGGGATCTAGCGGGGGGAAAGACCCAGTACTTC.

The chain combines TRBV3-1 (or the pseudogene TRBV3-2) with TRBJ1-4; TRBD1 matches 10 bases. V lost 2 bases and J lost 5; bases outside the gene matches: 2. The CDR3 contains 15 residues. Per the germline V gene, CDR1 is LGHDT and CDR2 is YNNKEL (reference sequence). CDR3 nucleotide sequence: TGTGCCAGCAGCCAAAAGACAGGGGGCAATGAAAAACTGTTTTTT. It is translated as CASSQKTGGNEKLFF.

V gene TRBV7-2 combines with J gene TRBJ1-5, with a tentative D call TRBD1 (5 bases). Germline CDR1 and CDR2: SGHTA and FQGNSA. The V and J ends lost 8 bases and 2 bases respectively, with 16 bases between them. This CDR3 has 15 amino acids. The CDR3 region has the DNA TGTGCCAGCTCCGGGTCTCGGGGGGGCAATCAGCCCCAGCATTTT. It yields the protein CASSGSRGGNQPQHF.

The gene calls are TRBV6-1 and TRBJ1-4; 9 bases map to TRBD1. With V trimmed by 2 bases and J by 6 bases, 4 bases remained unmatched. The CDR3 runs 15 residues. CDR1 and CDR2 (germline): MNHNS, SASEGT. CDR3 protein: CASSELTGGDEKLFF. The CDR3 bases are TGTGCCAGCAGTGAATTGACAGGGGGGGATGAAAAACTGTTTTTT.

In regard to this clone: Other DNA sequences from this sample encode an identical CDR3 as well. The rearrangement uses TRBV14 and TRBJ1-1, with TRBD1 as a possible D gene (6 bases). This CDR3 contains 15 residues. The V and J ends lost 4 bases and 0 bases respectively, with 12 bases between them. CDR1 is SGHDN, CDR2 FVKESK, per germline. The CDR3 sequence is CASSPRGALNTEAFF. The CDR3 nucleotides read TGTGCCAGCAGCCCCCGGGGGGCCCTGAACACTGAAGCTTTCTTT.

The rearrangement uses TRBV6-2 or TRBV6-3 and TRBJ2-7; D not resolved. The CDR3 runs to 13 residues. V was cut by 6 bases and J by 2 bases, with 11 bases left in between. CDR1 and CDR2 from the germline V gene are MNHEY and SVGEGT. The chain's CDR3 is CASSTSGPYEQYF. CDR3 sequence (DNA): TGTGCCAGCAGCACAAGTGGGCCCTACGAGCAGTACTTC.

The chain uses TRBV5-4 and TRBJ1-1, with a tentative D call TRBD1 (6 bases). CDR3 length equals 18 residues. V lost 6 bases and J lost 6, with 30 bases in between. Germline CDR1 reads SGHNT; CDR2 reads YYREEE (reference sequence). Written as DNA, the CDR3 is TGTGCCAGCACCCCCGGTAGGGGGGGCCCGGGGAACATTCCTGAAGCTTTCTTT. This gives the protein CASTPGRGGPGNIPEAFF.

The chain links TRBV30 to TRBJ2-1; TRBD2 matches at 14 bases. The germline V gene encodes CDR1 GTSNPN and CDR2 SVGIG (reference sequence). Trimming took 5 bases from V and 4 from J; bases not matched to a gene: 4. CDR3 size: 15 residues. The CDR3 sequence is CAWGGTSGGYNEQFF. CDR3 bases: TGTGCCTGGGGCGGGACTAGCGGGGGATACAATGAGCAGTTCTTC.

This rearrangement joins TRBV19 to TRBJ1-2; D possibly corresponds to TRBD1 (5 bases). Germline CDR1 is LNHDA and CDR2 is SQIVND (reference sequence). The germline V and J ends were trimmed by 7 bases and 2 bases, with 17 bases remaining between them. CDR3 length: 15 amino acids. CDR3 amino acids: CASKDEQGSNYGYTF. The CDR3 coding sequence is TGTGCCAGTAAGGATGAGCAGGGATCGAACTATGGCTACACCTTC.

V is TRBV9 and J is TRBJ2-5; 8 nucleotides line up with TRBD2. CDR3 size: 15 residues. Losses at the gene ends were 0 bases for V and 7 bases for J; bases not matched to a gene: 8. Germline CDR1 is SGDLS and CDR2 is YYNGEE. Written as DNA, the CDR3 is TGTGCCAGCAGCGTAGCGGGGGGACTAGAAGGGACCCAGTACTTC. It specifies CASSVAGGLEGTQYF.

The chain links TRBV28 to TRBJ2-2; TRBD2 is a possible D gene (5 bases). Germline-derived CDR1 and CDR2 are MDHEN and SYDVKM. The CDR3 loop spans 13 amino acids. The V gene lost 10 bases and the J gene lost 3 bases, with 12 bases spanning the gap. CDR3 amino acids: CATSPGYTGELFF. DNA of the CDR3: TGTGCCACCTCCCCGGGGTACACCGGGGAGCTGTTTTTT.

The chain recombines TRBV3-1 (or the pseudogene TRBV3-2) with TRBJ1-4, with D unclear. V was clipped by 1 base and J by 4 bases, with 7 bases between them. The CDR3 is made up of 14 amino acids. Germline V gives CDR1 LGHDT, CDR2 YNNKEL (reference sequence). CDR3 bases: TGTGCCAGCAGCCAAGTCGGTAGTAATGAAAAACTGTTTTTT. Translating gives CASSQVGSNEKLFF.

The CDR3 loop is CAISRTGGDGYTF. CDR3 in DNA: TGTGCCATCAGTCGGACAGGAGGGGATGGCTACACCTTC. The chain is built from TRBV10-3 and TRBJ1-2; 7 bases fit TRBD1. V trimming: 5 bases; J trimming: 6 bases; junction bases outside the gene matches: 6. CDR1 is ENHRY, CDR2 SYGVKD, per germline. The CDR3 totals 13 residues.